A selection of T cell receptor beta chains follows, all from one sample in a study of blood T cell repertoires in COVID-19. The table came from immunoSEQ multiplex PCR; TCRdb's copy has only in-frame clones and leaves some out. The sample has about 310,000 clones, roughly 86% seen once. Sequencing used peripheral blood. The receptors stem from a woman between 45 and 65 years old who had recovered from COVID-19. Each CDR3 is given with its conserved first and last residue. Fields, in order: J gene, D gene, V gene, clone size, CDR3 protein, CDR3 DNA. D genes are given only for firm matches. The size field is filled for only some rows; it gives once, few, many or a size class.

TRBJ1-5,-,TRBV28,-,CASTWTDNQPQHF,TGTGCCAGCACCTGGACAGATAATCAGCCCCAGCATTTT
TRBJ2-7,TRBD2,TRBV7-2,-,CASSSRPGLADKGYEQYF,TGTGCCAGCAGCAGTCGACCGGGACTAGCGGATAAAGGCTACGAGCAGTACTTC
TRBJ1-2,TRBD1,TRBV6-6,-,CASSSNRDRGQGYTF,TGTGCCAGCAGTTCCAACCGGGACAGGGGGCAAGGCTACACCTTC
TRBJ2-5,-,TRBV28,-,CASSLGRVETQYF,TGTGCCAGCAGTTTAGGCAGGGTGGAGACCCAGTACTTC
TRBJ2-3,-,TRBV28,-,CATTGAQYF,TGTGCCACCACCGGGGCGCAGTATTTT
TRBJ2-7,-,TRBV3-1/TRBV3-2,once,CASSQTRVHEQYF,TGTGCCAGCAGCCAGACGAGGGTACACGAGCAGTACTTC
TRBJ2-1,TRBD2,TRBV6-2/TRBV6-3,-,CASSWFREGNEQFF,TGTGCCAGCAGTTGGTTCCGGGAGGGCAATGAGCAGTTCTTC
TRBJ1-1,TRBD1,TRBV28,-,CASTLLPGQGNTEAFF,TGTGCCAGTACACTACTGCCGGGACAGGGGAACACTGAAGCTTTCTTT
TRBJ1-1,-,TRBV27,-,CASSLRRVDTEAFF,TGTGCCAGCAGTTTAAGGAGGGTGGACACTGAAGCTTTCTTT
TRBJ2-1,-,TRBV5-1,-,CASSLAPTEQFF,TGCGCCAGCAGCTTGGCCCCTACCGAGCAGTTCTTC
TRBJ2-6,-,TRBV10-3,few,CAISEQGGSGANVLTF,TGTGCCATCAGTGAGCAGGGAGGCTCTGGGGCCAACGTCCTGACTTTC
TRBJ2-5,-,TRBV28,many,CASSLTGVSETQYF,TGTGCCAGCAGTTTGACGGGAGTGTCGGAGACCCAGTACTTC
TRBJ1-4,TRBD1,TRBV4-3,-,CASSQDYAGGREKLFF,TGCGCCAGCAGCCAAGATTATGCAGGGGGGCGTGAAAAACTGTTTTTT
TRBJ2-2,-,TRBV9,-,CASSSSPTSTGELFF,TGTGCCAGCAGCTCCTCTCCTACGAGCACCGGGGAGCTGTTTTTT
TRBJ2-3,-,TRBV28,once,CASSFLSTDTQYF,TGTGCCAGCAGTTTTCTGAGCACAGATACGCAGTATTTT
TRBJ1-4,-,TRBV28,-,CASSFVRREKLFF,TGTGCCAGCAGTTTCGTGAGGCGGGAAAAACTGTTTTTT
TRBJ1-1,-,TRBV6-5,-,CASRTPGRDTEAFF,TGTGCCAGCAGAACGCCCGGGAGGGACACTGAAGCTTTCTTT
TRBJ1-2,TRBD1,TRBV5-5,-,CASSSRDRGIITF,TGTGCCAGCAGCTCCCGGGACAGGGGCATAATCACCTTC
TRBJ2-3,TRBD1,TRBV9,-,CASSVTGGMTDTQYF,TGTGCCAGCAGCGTAACAGGGGGCATGACAGATACGCAGTATTTT
TRBJ2-3,TRBD2,TRBV5-4,-,CASSFRLAVELRDTQYF,TGTGCCAGCAGCTTCCGGCTAGCGGTGGAGCTACGAGATACGCAGTATTTT
TRBJ2-7,-,TRBV3-1/TRBV3-2,once,CASSQVQGNYEQYF,TGTGCCAGCAGCCAAGTACAGGGAAACTACGAGCAGTACTTC
TRBJ2-3,TRBD1,TRBV6-5,-,CASSRGTGGDTQYF,TGTGCCAGCAGCCGCGGGACAGGGGGTGATACGCAGTATTTT
TRBJ2-2,TRBD2,TRBV18,-,CASSRLAGGVNTGELFF,TGTGCCAGCTCAAGACTAGCGGGAGGGGTGAACACCGGGGAGCTGTTTTTT
TRBJ2-2,TRBD1,TRBV11-3,-,CASSYGQAGELFF,TGTGCCAGCAGCTACGGACAGGCCGGGGAGCTGTTTTTT
TRBJ1-2,-,TRBV11-2,-,CASSLDGGATNYGYTF,TGTGCCAGCAGCTTAGATGGCGGGGCGACCAACTATGGCTACACCTTC
TRBJ1-5,-,TRBV28,-,CASSLLAGHSNQPQHF,TGTGCCAGCAGTTTATTGGCAGGGCATAGCAATCAGCCCCAGCATTTT
TRBJ1-1,TRBD1,TRBV5-1,-,CASRDRVNTEAFF,TGCGCCAGCAGGGACAGGGTAAACACTGAAGCTTTCTTT
TRBJ2-7,TRBD2,TRBV7-6,-,CASSLSSGGSYEQYF,TGTGCCAGCAGCTTATCTAGCGGGGGCTCCTACGAGCAGTACTTC
TRBJ2-7,TRBD2,TRBV7-8,-,CASSISGRGEQYF,TGTGCCAGCAGCATAAGCGGGAGGGGCGAGCAGTACTTC
TRBJ2-6,-,TRBV3-1/TRBV3-2,-,CASSQVFGGLAANVLTF,TGTGCCAGCAGTCAGGTATTCGGGGGTCTGGCGGCCAACGTCCTGACTTTC
TRBJ2-2,TRBD2,TRBV28,-,CASRGSGYTGELFF,TGTGCCAGCAGGGGTAGCGGGTACACCGGGGAGCTGTTTTTT
TRBJ2-2,-,TRBV19,few,CASRTSGITGELFF,TGTGCCAGTAGAACATCAGGGATCACCGGGGAGCTGTTTTTT
TRBJ2-1,-,TRBV10-3,-,CAIRETGTRSYNEQFF,TGTGCCATCAGGGAAACAGGAACCAGATCCTACAATGAGCAGTTCTTC
TRBJ2-2,-,TRBV27,-,CASSPPGAGELFF,TGTGCCAGCAGTCCACCAGGTGCCGGGGAGCTGTTTTTT
TRBJ2-5,-,TRBV7-2,-,CASSASPRVGKETQYF,TGTGCCAGCAGCGCCAGCCCCAGGGTTGGGAAAGAGACCCAGTACTTC
TRBJ2-7,-,TRBV6-2/TRBV6-3,many,CASSYTGYEQYF,TGTGCCAGCAGTTACACAGGTTACGAGCAGTACTTC
TRBJ2-2,TRBD1,TRBV6-2/TRBV6-3,-,CASSPRQGGELFF,TGTGCCAGCAGCCCTCGACAGGGCGGGGAGCTGTTTTTT
TRBJ1-5,TRBD1,TRBV10-1,-,CASRFGDRGNQPQHF,TGCGCCAGCAGATTTGGGGACAGGGGAAATCAGCCCCAGCATTTT
TRBJ1-5,-,TRBV5-1,few,CASSPVPGGGQPQHF,TGCGCCAGCAGCCCGGTACCGGGGGGGGGACAGCCCCAGCATTTT
TRBJ1-5,TRBD1,TRBV28,-,CASSRQGALNQPQHF,TGTGCCAGCAGTCGACAGGGGGCTCTCAATCAGCCCCAGCATTTT
TRBJ2-1,TRBD2,TRBV7-2,-,CASSITSGGATGEQFF,TGTGCCAGCAGCATCACCAGCGGGGGGGCCACCGGTGAGCAGTTCTTC
TRBJ2-3,-,TRBV29-1,-,CSVQTGSGAQYF,TGCAGCGTACAAACAGGGTCCGGGGCGCAGTATTTT
TRBJ2-1,-,TRBV7-7,-,CASSSRLGSYNEQFF,TGTGCTAGCAGCTCGCGACTGGGGAGTTACAATGAGCAGTTCTTC
TRBJ2-7,TRBD1,TRBV25-1,once,CASSELVNRGRGYEQYF,TGTGCCAGCAGTGAATTGGTCAACAGGGGGAGAGGATACGAGCAGTACTTC
TRBJ2-1,TRBD2,TRBV4-1,-,CASRLLPLAGGQSSYNEQFF,TGCGCCAGCCGCCTCCTCCCGCTAGCGGGAGGCCAGAGCTCCTACAATGAGCAGTTCTTC
TRBJ2-7,-,TRBV10-3,-,CAISGTAPYEQYF,TGTGCCATCAGTGGCACAGCCCCCTACGAGCAGTACTTC